Listed here is a single TCR beta chain. The data originate from a study of blood T cells in healthy people across ages. Trimming at V came to 2 bases and at J to 10 bases, leaving 7 bases not matched to a gene. CDR1 and CDR2 (germline): SGHRS, YFSETQ. The CDR3 totals 14 residues. Combining a sample-barcoded 5' primer with a J-beta primer mix, a second PCR ran for roughly 7 to 12 cycles. TCRdb reprocessed the 5' RACE reads with MiXCR, giving one entry per CDR3 protein. The sample holds around 1.5 million distinct CDR3 sequences, about 40% seen once. This TCR came from a woman aged 18-29 years in good health. The material sequenced was blood. The rearrangement links TRBV5-1 to TRBJ2-1, with 9 bases aligning to TRBD2. The CDR3 sequence: CASSLGGGAFEQFF. In nucleotides, the CDR3 is TGCGCCAGCAGCTTAGGCGGGGGGGCCTTCGAGCAGTTCTTC.